A single sample gave rise to the 6 T cell receptor beta chains below, sequenced in a study of patients and donors after allogeneic stem cell transplantation (dated by TCRdb to 2020 to 2021). Library prep was done by RT-PCR. Sequencing was carried out with a NextSeq 550. Starting from the raw public reads, TCRdb applied fastp trimming at Q25, assembled clones with MiXCR and retained in-frame beta chains. Rows are combined by CDR3 protein, so each entry shows the most common genes and DNA. The sample profile shows 200,000 to 250,000 distinct CDR3 sequences; less than 15% of them were found once. Around a tenth of the sample is held by the ten biggest clonotypes. Sequenced: blood, either unsorted or a sorted T cell fraction (not recorded which). The source is a human donor who was either an allogeneic HSCT recipient or a stem cell or donor lymphocyte infusion donor (not recorded which). It is not recorded whose cells these are; they may come from a transplant donor.

This clonotype was detected many times. The V and J genes are TRBV20-1 and TRBJ1-1; the D is unclear. The CDR3 totals 14 residues. Looked up from germline, CDR1 is DFQATT and CDR2 is SNEGSKA (reference sequence). Trimming took off 3 bases at V and 5 bases at J, with 16 bases between the two ends. The CDR3: CSASQLRGWTEAFF. DNA for the CDR3: TGCAGTGCTAGTCAGCTCCGAGGTTGGACTGAAGCTTTCTTT.

This clonotype has ten or more counts. The chain has TRBV5-6 and TRBJ2-3, with D tentatively TRBD2 (5 bases). The CDR3 totals 15 residues. From germline, CDR1 is SGHDT and CDR2 YYEEEE. Deletions cut 5 bases from V and 1 base from J, with 14 bases between. This CDR3 reads CASSSPSRGTDTQYF. The CDR3 DNA is TGTGCCAGCAGTAGCCCTAGCCGTGGCACAGATACGCAGTATTTT.

This clonotype was recorded a few times. The chain combines TRBV6-1 with TRBJ1-5; D is perhaps TRBD1 (6 bases). In germline, CDR1 is MNHNS, CDR2 SASEGT. CDR3 length: 16 amino acids. Trimming shortened V by 4 bases and J by 0 bases, and 13 bases separated the two germline ends. The CDR3 spells CASSGQGRTSNQPQHF. The DNA for the CDR3 is TGTGCCAGCAGTGGTCAGGGGAGAACTAGCAATCAGCCCCAGCATTTT.

The V and J genes are TRBV18 and TRBJ2-1; 7 bases map to TRBD2. Germline V gene lookup returns CDR1 KGHSH and CDR2 LQKENI. The CDR3 has 15 residues. The J segment lost 6 bases and the V segment lost 0 bases, leaving 5 bases of the junction unmatched. The CDR3 here is CASSPPSGRSNEQFF. The CDR3 bases are TGTGCCAGCTCACCACCATCCGGGAGGAGCAATGAGCAGTTCTTC.

This clonotype was seen ten or more times. The J gene is TRBJ1-4, the V gene TRBV4-2, with a possible D match to TRBD1 (6 bases). In germline, CDR1 is LGHNA, CDR2 YNFKEQ. V was cut by 0 bases and J by 7 bases, with 15 bases left in between. The CDR3 extends over 16 amino acids. The CDR3 DNA is TGTGCCAGCAGCCAAGAGGTAGGGCAGGGGAGTGAAAAACTGTTTTTT. Encoded protein: CASSQEVGQGSEKLFF.

The chain combines TRBV9 with TRBJ1-5; weak D call: TRBD1 (6 bases). CDR1 is SGDLS and CDR2 is YYNGEE in the germline V gene. V lost 0 bases to trimming and J lost 7 bases, with 11 bases between them. The CDR3 spans 14 residues. The CDR3 reads CASSVAEGGQPQHF. Written as DNA, the CDR3 is TGTGCCAGCAGCGTAGCGGAAGGGGGACAGCCCCAGCATTTT.